What follows are 17 T cell receptor beta chains derived from one specimen sequenced in a study of blood T cell repertoires in COVID-19. Method: immunoSEQ multiplex PCR; TCRdb's copy keeps in-frame clones and lacks some. The top ten clones hold over 4% of a sample with 270,000 or so clones, 85% to 90% of them seen once. The sample was PBMCs or T cells enriched from blood (not recorded which). Receptors originate from a woman aged 25 to 39 with acute COVID-19.

Only a few counts were recorded for this clone. V is TRBV10-1 and J is TRBJ2-7, with unresolved D. V lost 4 bases to trimming and J lost 0 bases, with 4 bases between them. There are 12 residues in the CDR3. The germline gives CDR1 WNHNN, CDR2 SYGVQD (reference sequence). The CDR3 DNA is TGCGCCAGCAGTGTGAGCTCCTACGAGCAGTACTTC. Translation: CASSVSSYEQYF.

This clone occurred once. The V gene is TRBV28, the J gene TRBJ1-4; D perhaps matches TRBD1 (6 bases). Trimming left V 8 bases short and J 5 bases short, with 21 bases between. Germline-derived CDR1 and CDR2 are MDHEN and SYDVKM. There are 16 residues in the CDR3. CDR3 region: CASSYPQGRGNEKLFF. As DNA, the CDR3 is TGTGCCAGCTCTTACCCACAGGGTAGGGGGAATGAAAAACTGTTTTTT.

This clone was observed a handful of times. The chain joins TRBV7-9 to TRBJ2-7, with D hard to call. With 5 bases removed from V and 6 bases from J, the gap between germline ends came to 11 bases. CDR3 length: 12 amino acids. Germline V CDR1 and CDR2: SEHNR, FQNEAQ (reference sequence). CDR3 nucleotides: TGTGCCAGCAGCCTACTGGAGTTCGAGCAGTACTTC. It yields the protein CASSLLEFEQYF.

The V and J genes are TRBV15 and TRBJ2-1; 8 bases match TRBD1. Germline V lookup: CDR1 LNHNV, CDR2 YYDKDF (reference sequence). This CDR3 has 17 residues. V was pared by 5 bases and J by 1 base, with 10 bases of the junction left unmatched. Here the CDR3 DNA reads TGTGCCACCAGCCAGATGTCGAACAGGGGGTCCTACAATGAGCAGTTCTTC. This translates into CATSQMSNRGSYNEQFF.

The chain is built from TRBV19 and TRBJ2-6, with 7 positions matching TRBD1. Per the germline V gene, CDR1 is LNHDA and CDR2 is SQIVND (reference sequence). The CDR3 is 16 residues long. The V gene end was trimmed by 3 bases and the J gene end by 0 bases; junction bases not matched to a gene: 2. CDR3 loop: CASSIGTASGANVLTF. The CDR3 DNA is TGTGCCAGTAGTATTGGGACAGCCTCTGGGGCCAACGTCCTGACTTTC.

The V and J genes are TRBV4-3 and TRBJ2-3, with D maybe TRBD2 (6 bases). V was trimmed by 1 base and J by 0 bases, leaving 8 bases between them. This CDR3 has 15 residues. CDR1 is LGHNA and CDR2 is YSLEER in the germline V gene. The CDR3 DNA sequence: TGCGCCAGCAGCCAAGTGAGCGGGAGCACAGATACGCAGTATTTT. Translating gives CASSQVSGSTDTQYF.

This clone has at least ten counts. This sequence joins TRBV6-1 and TRBJ1-4, with D possibly matching TRBD1 (5 bases). Per the germline V gene, CDR1 is MNHNS and CDR2 is SASEGT. There are 15 residues in the CDR3. V dropped 0 bases and J dropped 6 bases, with 11 bases sitting between them. The CDR3 bases are TGTGCCAGCAGTGAAGCCAGGGAGGGGTATGAAAAACTGTTTTTT. Translating gives CASSEAREGYEKLFF.

The J gene is TRBJ2-7, the V gene TRBV13, with TRBD2 matching 7 bases. The germline gives CDR1 PRHDT, CDR2 FYEKMQ (reference sequence). V gave up 3 bases and J gave up 2 bases; unmatched junction bases: 10. This CDR3 comprises 16 residues. CDR3 protein: CASSFGSSGPTYEQYF. In DNA, the CDR3 is TGTGCCAGCAGCTTCGGGTCTAGCGGACCAACCTACGAGCAGTACTTC.

This clone showed up just once. The chain links TRBV5-1 to TRBJ2-7; 10 bases fit TRBD1. The CDR3 totals 14 residues. Looked up from germline, CDR1 is SGHRS and CDR2 is YFSETQ. Trimming cost V 3 bases and J 3 bases; bases outside gene matches: 3. The CDR3 coding sequence is TGCGCCAGCAGCTGGCGGACAGGGGGCTACGAGCAGTACTTC. The encoded protein is CASSWRTGGYEQYF.

V gene TRBV28 combines with J gene TRBJ1-2, with D unclear. The CDR3 is 13 amino acids. Trimming left V 2 bases short and J 3 bases short, with 7 bases between. Germline V gives CDR1 MDHEN, CDR2 SYDVKM. CDR3 bases: TGTGCCAGCAGTTTACGCGTGGACTATGGCTACACCTTC. Its translation is CASSLRVDYGYTF.

This chain links TRBV9 with TRBJ2-3, with a possible D match to TRBD2 (6 bases). Looked up from germline, CDR1 is SGDLS and CDR2 is YYNGEE. CDR3 size: 17 residues. Deletions cut 3 bases from V and 0 bases from J, with 17 bases between. Written as DNA, the CDR3 is TGTGCCAGCAGCGCCTTTCCCGGCGGGACTAGCACAGATACGCAGTATTTT. Its protein is CASSAFPGGTSTDTQYF.

The chain joins TRBV5-1 to TRBJ1-1, with D perhaps TRBD1 (6 bases). Germline-derived CDR1 and CDR2 are SGHRS and YFSETQ. The CDR3 contains 16 residues. Between the trimmed V and J ends, which lost 0 bases and 0 bases, there was a span of 12 bases. CDR3 in amino acids: CASSLGVQGMNTEAFF. The CDR3 bases are TGCGCCAGCAGCTTGGGAGTTCAGGGGATGAACACTGAAGCTTTCTTT.

V is TRBV6-4 and J is TRBJ2-7, with no clear D. The CDR3 is 12 amino acids. Germline V gives CDR1 MRHNA, CDR2 SNTAGT. Trimming stripped 7 bases from V and 1 base from J, with 8 bases between. CDR3 region: CASTIGSYEQYF. The DNA for the CDR3 is TGTGCCAGCACTATCGGGTCCTACGAGCAGTACTTC.

The rearrangement joins TRBV3-1 (or the pseudogene TRBV3-2) to TRBJ2-7; perhaps TRBD2 as D (6 bases). V dropped 0 bases and J dropped 2 bases, with 20 bases sitting between them. There are 18 residues in the CDR3. Germline V gives CDR1 LGHDT, CDR2 YNNKEL (reference sequence). The CDR3 region has the DNA TGTGCCAGCAGCCAAGAATCGCTAGGAGGGAACCGACCCTACGAGCAGTACTTC. It codes for CASSQESLGGNRPYEQYF.

A word on this clone: Other DNA sequences in this specimen translate into the identical CDR3. The chain combines TRBV28 with TRBJ1-1, with D possibly TRBD1 on 5 matching bases. Deletions cut 3 bases from V and 1 base from J, with 6 bases between. This CDR3 spans 13 amino acids. CDR1 is MDHEN, CDR2 SYDVKM, per germline. CDR3 amino acids: CASSFQGNTEAFF. DNA for the CDR3: TGTGCCAGCAGTTTTCAGGGGAACACTGAAGCTTTCTTT. The entire variable domain, with the rest obtained from reference TRBV28 and TRBJ1-1, is as follows: DVKVTQSSRYLVKRTGEKVFLECVQDMDHENMFWYRQDPGLGLRLIYFSYDVKMKEKGDIPEGYSVSREKKERFSLILESASTNQTSMYLCASSFQGNTEAFFGQGTRLTVV.

This clone was seen a few times. This CDR3 is also generated by other DNA sequences in the sample. The chain links TRBV6-4 to TRBJ1-2; D is perhaps TRBD1 (6 bases). V was shortened by 3 bases and J by 6 bases, with 8 bases between the two germline ends. The CDR3 is 12 residues long. Germline assignment: CDR1 MRHNA and CDR2 SNTAGT. CDR3 bases: TGTGCCAGCAGTGAACAGGGACATGGCTACACCTTC. Amino acids: CASSEQGHGYTF.

Concerning this clone: A junction end diverges from the germline sequence, so it may reflect a read error. The chain combines TRBV19 with TRBJ2-1; no definite D call. CDR3 length: 14 residues. The germline V gene has CDR1 LNHDA and CDR2 SQIVND (reference sequence). As DNA, the CDR3 is TGTGCCAGTAGTATAGATCACTCCTACGATGAGCAGTTCTTC. It translates to CASSIDHSYDEQFF.